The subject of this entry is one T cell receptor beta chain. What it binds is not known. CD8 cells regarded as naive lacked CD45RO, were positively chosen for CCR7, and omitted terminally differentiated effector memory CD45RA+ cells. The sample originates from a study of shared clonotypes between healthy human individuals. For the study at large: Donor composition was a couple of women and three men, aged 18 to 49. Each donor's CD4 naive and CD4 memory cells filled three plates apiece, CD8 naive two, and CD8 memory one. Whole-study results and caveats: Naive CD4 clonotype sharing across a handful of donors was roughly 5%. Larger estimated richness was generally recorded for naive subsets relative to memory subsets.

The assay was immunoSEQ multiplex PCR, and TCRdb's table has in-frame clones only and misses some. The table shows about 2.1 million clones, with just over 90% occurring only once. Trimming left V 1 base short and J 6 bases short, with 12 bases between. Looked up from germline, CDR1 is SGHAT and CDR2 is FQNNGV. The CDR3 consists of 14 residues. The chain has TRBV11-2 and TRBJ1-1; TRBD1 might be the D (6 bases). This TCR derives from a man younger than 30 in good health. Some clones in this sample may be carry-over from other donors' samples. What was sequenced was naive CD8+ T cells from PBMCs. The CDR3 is CASSLAGVRAEAFF. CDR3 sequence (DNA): TGTGCCAGCAGCTTAGCAGGGGTGCGTGCTGAAGCTTTCTTT.